What follows are 27 T cell receptor beta chains derived from one specimen sequenced in a study of blood T cell repertoires in COVID-19. Using immunoSEQ multiplex PCR, the repertoire was profiled, and TCRdb retains in-frame clones only, with some absent. This table holds under 250,000 clones, 90% to 95% found once. The sample taken for sequencing was peripheral blood. All receptors derive from a man in his 60s with COVID-19, enrolled during active disease.

This chain joins TRBV13 and TRBJ1-1; D may be TRBD1 (6 bases). Looked up from germline, CDR1 is PRHDT and CDR2 is FYEKMQ (reference sequence). V lost 1 base and J 1 base, leaving 16 bases between the germline ends. CDR3 length equals 17 residues. CDR3 region: CASSLVTGGLGNTEAFF. The CDR3 nucleotides are TGTGCCAGCAGCTTAGTCACGGGGGGCTTAGGGAACACTGAAGCTTTCTTT.

The chain recombines TRBV28 with TRBJ1-4; TRBD1 is a possible D gene (6 bases). V gave up 8 bases and J gave up 0 bases, with 19 bases separating them. The CDR3 runs to 17 residues. Germline values: CDR1 MDHEN, CDR2 SYDVKM. CDR3 coding DNA: TGTGCCAGCCACCGGGGGGGCGCGCCGGCAACTAATGAAAAACTGTTTTTT. Residues: CASHRGGAPATNEKLFF.

This clone was recorded only once. The DNA for the CDR3 is TGCGCCAGCAGCTTGGCCGGACAGGGGGCGTCCGAGCAGTACTTC. Residues: CASSLAGQGASEQYF. The chain has TRBV5-1 and TRBJ2-7; TRBD1 matches 11 bases. This CDR3 has 15 residues. V dropped 0 bases and J dropped 6; count of bases not matched to a gene: 5. CDR1 and CDR2 from the germline V gene are SGHRS and YFSETQ.

This rearrangement joins TRBV7-8 to TRBJ2-7; 12 nucleotides align to TRBD1. CDR3 length: 18 amino acids. From germline, CDR1 is SGHVS and CDR2 FQNEAQ. The J segment lost 2 bases and the V segment lost 2 bases, leaving 10 bases of the junction unmatched. The CDR3 spells CASSLNRDRGLEPYEQYF. CDR3 DNA sequence: TGTGCCAGCAGCTTAAATAGGGACAGGGGGCTAGAGCCCTACGAGCAGTACTTC.

This clone was counted a single time. The rearrangement links TRBV5-6 to TRBJ1-2; D is possibly TRBD1 (6 bases). Germline V CDR1 and CDR2: SGHDT, YYEEEE. This CDR3 region has 15 residues. The V and J ends lost 6 bases and 3 bases respectively, with 18 bases between them. CDR3 in amino acids: CASTNWAGQHYGYTF. Here the CDR3 DNA reads TGTGCCAGCACCAATTGGGCAGGACAGCACTATGGCTACACCTTC.

The gene calls are TRBV4-1 and TRBJ2-5; D is ambiguous. This CDR3 region has 15 residues. Trimming pared 0 bases from V and 2 bases from J, leaving 10 bases between. Germline CDR1 is MGHRA and CDR2 is YSYEKL. The CDR3 nucleotides read TGCGCCAGCAGCCAAGATGTCCCTAGTCAAGAGACCCAGTACTTC. This translates into CASSQDVPSQETQYF.

V gene TRBV9 combines with J gene TRBJ2-3; TRBD2 aligns across 7 bases. The germline CDR1 and CDR2 sequences are SGDLS and YYNGEE. CDR3 length equals 15 residues. J was trimmed by 3 bases and V by 4 bases; bases with no gene match: 8. The chain's CDR3 is CASSRREGSTDTQYF. The CDR3, as DNA: TGTGCCAGCAGCAGAAGGGAGGGGTCAACAGATACGCAGTATTTT.

There are a few counts of this clone. This rearrangement joins TRBV5-6 to TRBJ1-3, with D hard to call. Germline V gene lookup returns CDR1 SGHDT and CDR2 YYEEEE. The CDR3 totals 16 residues. Trimming removed 6 bases from V and 4 bases from J, with 20 bases in between. The CDR3 here is CASNYASSLTGNTIYF. CDR3 bases: TGTGCCAGCAACTATGCTTCATCACTAACAGGAAACACCATATATTTT.

The V gene is TRBV7-9, the J gene TRBJ1-4, with 7 bases identical to TRBD1. With V trimmed by 1 base and J by 5 bases, 4 bases remained unmatched. Germline V gives CDR1 SEHNR, CDR2 FQNEAQ (reference sequence). This CDR3 is built from 15 residues. The chain's CDR3 is CASSLGQGRNEKLFF. In nucleotides, the CDR3 is TGTGCCAGCAGCTTAGGACAGGGCCGGAATGAAAAACTGTTTTTT.

V is TRBV5-8 and J is TRBJ2-7; D not resolved. Between the trimmed V and J ends, which lost 1 base and 3 bases, there was a span of 5 bases. This CDR3 has 12 amino acids. The V gene's germline CDR1 is SGHTS and CDR2 YDEGEE. Written as DNA, the CDR3 is TGTGCCAGCAGCTTGAATCGCTACGAGCAGTACTTC. This translates into CASSLNRYEQYF.

The chain employs TRBV5-6 and TRBJ2-4; D call uncertain. The V and J ends lost 0 bases and 2 bases respectively, with 6 bases between them. CDR3 length: 14 amino acids. Germline CDR1 is SGHDT and CDR2 is YYEEEE. The DNA for the CDR3 is TGTGCCAGCAGCTTGGCACTATCCAAAAACATTCAGTACTTC. Its translation: CASSLALSKNIQYF.

The chain recombines TRBV19 with TRBJ1-6, with 8 bases identical to TRBD1. The CDR3 has 14 amino acids. The J segment lost 9 bases and the V segment lost 5 bases, leaving 6 bases of the junction unmatched. The germline V gene has CDR1 LNHDA and CDR2 SQIVND (reference sequence). This CDR3 is CASSAAGGGSPLHF. The CDR3 DNA reads as TGTGCCAGTAGTGCCGCAGGGGGCGGTTCACCCCTCCACTTT.

A single count supports this clone. The chain recombines TRBV2 with TRBJ2-3; 9 nucleotides line up with TRBD2. V gave up 5 bases and J gave up 3 bases; unmatched junction bases: 9. CDR1 is SNHLY, CDR2 FYNNEI, per germline. This CDR3 comprises 16 residues. The CDR3 DNA follows: TGTGCCAGCAGTCTGTGGGGAGCGGGGGGTACAGATACGCAGTATTTT. Translating it yields CASSLWGAGGTDTQYF.

The chain recombines TRBV19 with TRBJ2-6, with 7 positions matching TRBD1. V lost 5 bases to trimming and J lost 2 bases; unmatched junction nucleotides: 6. CDR1 and CDR2 (germline): LNHDA, SQIVND (reference sequence). CDR3 length: 16 amino acids. DNA for the CDR3: TGTGCCAGTAGTTTCGACCAGGGGGCTGGGGCCAACGTCCTGACTTTC. Protein product: CASSFDQGAGANVLTF.

This clone came up once. The rearrangement links TRBV7-2 to TRBJ1-1; 7 bases are shared with TRBD1. CDR3 length: 14 residues. Trimming cost V 3 bases and J 4 bases; bases outside gene matches: 5. The germline CDR1 and CDR2 sequences are SGHTA and FQGNSA. In nucleotides, the CDR3 is TGTGCCAGCAGCTTTAGACAGGGAAGCACTGAAGCTTTCTTT. It is translated as CASSFRQGSTEAFF.

CDR3 region: CASSLGQSADTQYF. The CDR3 DNA reads TGTGCCAGCAGCCTAGGACAGTCGGCAGATACGCAGTATTTT. The rearrangement uses TRBV5-5 and TRBJ2-3; TRBD1 might be the D (6 bases). This CDR3 has 14 amino acids. V lost 4 bases and J 4 bases, leaving 13 bases between the germline ends. Germline loops: CDR1 SGHKS, CDR2 YYEKEE (reference sequence).

This clone was seen just once. The chain employs TRBV14 and TRBJ2-7; 7 bases map to TRBD1. CDR1 is SGHDN and CDR2 is FVKESK in the germline V gene. V shed 1 base and J 4 bases; nucleotides not matched to a gene: 10. This CDR3 spans 16 amino acids. The CDR3 region is CASSQGGGSTGYEQYF. The CDR3 DNA reads TGTGCCAGCAGCCAAGGAGGGGGCTCGACGGGATACGAGCAGTACTTC.

J is TRBJ2-7 and V is TRBV11-2; 10 nucleotides match TRBD2. The CDR3 totals 15 residues. The J segment lost 1 base and the V segment lost 3 bases, leaving 3 bases of the junction unmatched. From germline, CDR1 is SGHAT and CDR2 FQNNGV. The CDR3 is CASSFSGGLSYEQYF. The CDR3 DNA reads as TGTGCCAGCAGCTTTAGCGGGGGGCTGTCCTACGAGCAGTACTTC.

The V and J genes are TRBV28 and TRBJ1-3; 7 bases align to TRBD1. Germline V CDR1 and CDR2: MDHEN, SYDVKM. The ends lost 2 bases at V and 0 bases at J; junction bases unmatched: 4. The CDR3 is 16 amino acids. The CDR3, as DNA: TGTGCCAGCAGTTTACAGGGACAGAACTCTGGAAACACCATATATTTT. Translation: CASSLQGQNSGNTIYF.

This chain connects TRBV3-1 (or the pseudogene TRBV3-2) to TRBJ2-7; 8 positions match TRBD2. Germline V gives CDR1 LGHDT, CDR2 YNNKEL (reference sequence). J was trimmed by 3 bases and V by 5 bases; bases with no gene match: 9. The CDR3 extends over 15 amino acids. As DNA, the CDR3 is TGTGCCAGCAGCTCTAGGACTAGCCGTAACTACGAGCAGTACTTC. Translated, it gives CASSSRTSRNYEQYF.

The gene calls are TRBV20-1 and TRBJ1-2; D is possibly TRBD1 (6 bases). Trimming took 5 bases from V and 8 from J, leaving 12 bases between them. The CDR3 has 11 amino acids. Germline V gene sequence: CDR1 DFQATT, CDR2 SNEGSKA (reference sequence). The CDR3 nucleotides read TGCAGTGCTTTGCGGGGGGCGGGCTACACCTTC. Translated: CSALRGAGYTF.

The chain combines TRBV19 with TRBJ1-1; TRBD1 might be the D (5 bases). The CDR3 runs to 13 residues. V lost 3 bases to trimming and J lost 3 bases, with 8 bases between them. Per the germline V gene, CDR1 is LNHDA and CDR2 is SQIVND (reference sequence). Here the CDR3 DNA reads TGTGCCAGTAGTATCGACAGAGACACTGAAGCTTTCTTT. Translated, it gives CASSIDRDTEAFF.

The chain employs TRBV6-6 and TRBJ2-1, with 7 bases aligning to TRBD2. Germline CDR1 is MNHNY and CDR2 is SVGAGI (reference sequence). After removal of 7 bases from V and 2 bases from J, the junction contained 5 bases not matched to a gene. The CDR3 covers 14 residues. The CDR3 nucleotides read TGTGCCAGCAAAGGGGCGGGAGCCTACAATGAGCAGTTCTTC. Protein sequence: CASKGAGAYNEQFF.

CDR3 nucleotides: TGTGCCAGTAGTGAGGTGAACACTGAAGCTTTCTTT. It is translated as CASSEVNTEAFF. The chain couples TRBV19 to TRBJ1-1; D gene ambiguous. Germline V lookup: CDR1 LNHDA, CDR2 SQIVND (reference sequence). This CDR3 is built from 12 residues. With 5 bases removed from V and 0 bases from J, the gap between germline ends came to 4 bases.

The V and J genes are TRBV6-5 and TRBJ2-7; possibly TRBD1 for D (6 bases). The germline CDR1 and CDR2 sequences are MNHEY and SVGAGI. The CDR3 runs 13 residues. The ends were cut back, 8 bases at V and 4 bases at J, with 15 bases in the middle. The CDR3 sequence: CASGAVDRYEQYF. CDR3 coding DNA: TGTGCCAGCGGGGCGGTTGACAGGTACGAGCAGTACTTC.

The rearrangement links TRBV4-3 to TRBJ2-1, with a weak D call TRBD1 (6 bases). The CDR3 is made up of 16 amino acids. The germline gives CDR1 LGHNA, CDR2 YSLEER. The V end was cut by 0 bases, the J end by 7 bases, with 16 bases between. The CDR3 loop reads CASSQDRTGYWNEQFF. In nucleotides, the CDR3 is TGCGCCAGCAGCCAAGATCGAACAGGGTATTGGAATGAGCAGTTCTTC.

The chain is built from TRBV6-5 and TRBJ2-2; D gene uncertain. Trimming took 11 bases from V and 9 from J, leaving 16 bases between them. The CDR3 sequence is 12 residues long. The germline V gene has CDR1 MNHEY and CDR2 SVGAGI. The CDR3: CAVFTNSRELFF. The CDR3 region has the DNA TGTGCCGTCTTTACGAATTCTAGGGAGCTGTTTTTT.